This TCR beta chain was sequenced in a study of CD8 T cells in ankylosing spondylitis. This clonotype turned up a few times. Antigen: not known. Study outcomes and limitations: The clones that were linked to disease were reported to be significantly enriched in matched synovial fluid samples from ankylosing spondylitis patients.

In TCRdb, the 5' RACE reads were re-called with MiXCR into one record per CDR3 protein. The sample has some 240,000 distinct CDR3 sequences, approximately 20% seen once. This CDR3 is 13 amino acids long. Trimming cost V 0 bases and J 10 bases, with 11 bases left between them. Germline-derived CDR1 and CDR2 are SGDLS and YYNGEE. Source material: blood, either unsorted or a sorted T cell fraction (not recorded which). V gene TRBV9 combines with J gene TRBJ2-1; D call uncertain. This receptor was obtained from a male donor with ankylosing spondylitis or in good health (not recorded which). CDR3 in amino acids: CASSVEGKGEQFF. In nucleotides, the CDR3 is TGTGCCAGCAGCGTAGAGGGCAAGGGAGAGCAGTTCTTC.